Following are 29 T cell receptor beta chains from one sample sequenced in a study of blood T cell repertoires in COVID-19. Generated by immunoSEQ multiplex PCR, the TCRdb table keeps only in-frame clones and is missing some. There are about 42,000 clones in the sample; approximately 86% occur only once, and under 6% lies in the top ten. Sequences were obtained from peripheral blood. The source is a man in his fifties with active COVID-19.

The gene calls are TRBV28 and TRBJ1-5, with a possible D match to TRBD1 (6 bases). CDR3 length equals 14 residues. Germline V gene lookup returns CDR1 MDHEN and CDR2 SYDVKM. V was trimmed by 2 bases and J by 9 bases, leaving 14 bases between them. The CDR3 nucleotides read TGTGCCAGCAGTTTAAAGGGGGTGGGGAGGCCCCAGCATTTT. It specifies CASSLKGVGRPQHF.

This sequence joins TRBV20-1 and TRBJ2-1, with D tentatively TRBD2 (7 bases). V shed 3 bases and J shed 9 bases, with 18 bases lying between them. The CDR3 extends over 14 amino acids. CDR1 and CDR2 (germline): DFQATT, SNEGSKA (reference sequence). In DNA form, the CDR3 reads TGCAGTGCTAGTCATTTAGCCGGGGGGCCTGAGCAGTTCTTC. Its translation is CSASHLAGGPEQFF.

The rearrangement links TRBV9 to TRBJ2-1; D gene uncertain. V was clipped by 0 bases and J by 4 bases, with 5 bases between them. This CDR3 has 13 amino acids. CDR1 is SGDLS and CDR2 is YYNGEE in the germline V gene. In DNA form, the CDR3 reads TGTGCCAGCAGCGTAGGACAATACAATGAGCAGTTCTTC. Encoded protein: CASSVGQYNEQFF. The whole variable domain, filled in from reference TRBV9 and TRBJ2-1, reads DSGVTQTPKHLITATGQRVTLRCSPRSGDLSVYWYQQSLDQGLQFLIQYYNGEERAKGNILERFSAQQFPDLHSELNLSSLELGDSALYFCASSVGQYNEQFFGPGTRLTVL.

The rearrangement links TRBV29-1 to TRBJ1-2, with a tentative D call TRBD1 (5 bases). The CDR3 contains 11 residues. V dropped 3 bases and J dropped 8 bases, with 10 bases sitting between them. Germline V gene data show CDR1 as SQVTM and CDR2 as ANQGSEA. The CDR3 DNA sequence: TGCAGCGTTGACAGGGTAGGAGGCTACACCTTC. It translates to CSVDRVGGYTF. Full variable domain (remainder filled in from reference TRBV29-1 and TRBJ1-2): SAVISQKPSRDICQRGTSLTIQCQVDSQVTMMFWYRQQPGQSLTLIATANQGSEATYESGFVIDKFPISRPNLTFSTLTVSNMSPEDSSIYLCSVDRVGGYTFGSGTRLTVV.

The V gene is TRBV11-3, the J gene TRBJ2-7; D might be TRBD1 (5 bases). V gave up 0 bases and J gave up 4 bases, with 10 bases separating them. Germline V gene data show CDR1 as SGHNT and CDR2 as YENEEA. The CDR3 is 14 residues long. The CDR3 region is CASSLDVRDYEQYF. In DNA, the CDR3 is TGTGCCAGCAGCTTAGATGTCAGGGATTACGAGCAGTACTTC. Full variable domain (rest looked up from reference TRBV11-3 and TRBJ2-7): EAGVVQSPRYKIIEKKQPVAFWCNPISGHNTLYWYLQNLGQGPELLIRYENEEAVDDSQLPKDRFSAERLKGVDSTLKIQPAELGDSAVYLCASSLDVRDYEQYFGPGTRLTVT.

This clone was seen only a few times. DNA of the CDR3: TGTGCCAGCAGCCCCCGGCTAGCGGATAGCACAGATACGCAGTATTTT. Translating it yields CASSPRLADSTDTQYF. The chain couples TRBV7-2 to TRBJ2-3; 7 bases line up with TRBD2. The V gene's germline CDR1 is SGHTA and CDR2 FQGNSA. V lost 5 bases, J lost 0 bases, and 8 bases stayed unmatched. The CDR3 extends over 16 amino acids. Based on the CDR3 plus reference TRBV7-2 and TRBJ2-3, the full variable domain is GAGVSQSPSNKVTEKGKDVELRCDPISGHTALYWYRQSLGQGLEFLIYFQGNSAPDKSGLPSDRFSAERTGGSVSTLTIQRTQQEDSAVYLCASSPRLADSTDTQYFGPGTRLTVL.

The chain joins TRBV5-1 to TRBJ2-3; D possibly corresponds to TRBD1 (5 bases). There are 16 residues in the CDR3. The germline V gene has CDR1 SGHRS and CDR2 YFSETQ. V lost 2 bases, J lost 2 bases, and 15 bases lay in between. The CDR3 DNA reads TGCGCCAGCAGCTTATCTGGTGGGGCAAACACAGATACGCAGTATTTT. Protein product: CASSLSGGANTDTQYF.

The chain links TRBV18 to TRBJ1-5, with a tentative D call TRBD1 (5 bases). The ends were cut back, 6 bases at V and 7 bases at J, with 10 bases in the middle. Germline V gene lookup returns CDR1 KGHSH and CDR2 LQKENI. CDR3 length equals 12 residues. The chain's CDR3 is CASSPGGQPQHF. The CDR3 nucleotides are TGTGCCAGCTCCCCGGGGGGACAGCCCCAGCATTTT.

The chain joins TRBV4-2 to TRBJ1-6, with D possibly matching TRBD1 (6 bases). CDR3 length: 17 residues. V was trimmed by 1 base and J by 7 bases, leaving 17 bases between them. Per the germline V gene, CDR1 is LGHNA and CDR2 is YNFKEQ. Written as DNA, the CDR3 is TGTGCCAGCAGCCAAGCCGGGGTGGGGGCATCGAATTCACCCCTCCACTTT. Protein: CASSQAGVGASNSPLHF.

This clone was seen only a few times. This chain uses TRBV4-3 with TRBJ2-6; no reliable D call. The V end was cut by 0 bases, the J end by 0 bases, with 6 bases between. CDR3 length equals 16 residues. CDR1 is LGHNA, CDR2 YSLEER, per germline. In nucleotides, the CDR3 is TGCGCCAGCAGCCAAGAGTCCGGCTCTGGGGCCAACGTCCTGACTTTC. This gives the protein CASSQESGSGANVLTF.

The chain couples TRBV3-1 (or the pseudogene TRBV3-2) to TRBJ1-4; 8 nucleotides line up with TRBD1. After removal of 1 base from V and 10 bases from J, the junction contained 5 bases not matched to a gene. The germline V gene encodes CDR1 LGHDT and CDR2 YNNKEL (reference sequence). This CDR3 is built from 14 residues. CDR3 amino acids: CASSQAGTGGKLFF. CDR3 bases: TGTGCCAGCAGCCAAGCCGGGACAGGAGGAAAACTGTTTTTT.

This clone turned up a few times. Sequence at one end of the junction differs from germline and may be a read error. The chain is built from TRBV7-2 and TRBJ1-2; 10 bases match TRBD1. There are 13 residues in the CDR3. Per the germline V gene, CDR1 is SGHTA and CDR2 is FQGNSA. CDR3: CASSLRDRGIPGF. The CDR3 nucleotides are TGTGCCAGCAGCTTGCGGGACAGGGGTATCCCTGGCTTC.

The chain carries TRBV18 and TRBJ2-1, with a weak D call TRBD1 (6 bases). The CDR3 runs to 14 residues. V shed 3 bases and J shed 2 bases, with 8 bases lying between them. Germline V gene sequence: CDR1 KGHSH, CDR2 LQKENI. CDR3 residues: CASSPGQTYNEQFF. CDR3 bases: TGTGCCAGCTCACCCGGACAGACCTACAATGAGCAGTTCTTC.

The gene calls are TRBV6-1 and TRBJ1-5; 7 bases line up with TRBD1. This CDR3 has 13 residues. V was clipped by 9 bases and J by 5 bases; unmatched bases: 7. Per germline, CDR1 MNHNS and CDR2 SASEGT. CDR3 DNA: TGTGCCAGTACCACAGGGGCCCATCAGCCCCAGCATTTT. Amino acids: CASTTGAHQPQHF.

This chain links TRBV3-1 (or the pseudogene TRBV3-2) with TRBJ2-5; D not certain. The V end was cut by 0 bases, the J end by 4 bases, with 9 bases between. This CDR3 has 14 amino acids. Germline V lookup: CDR1 LGHDT, CDR2 YNNKEL (reference sequence). The CDR3 spells CASSQDTAAETQYF. CDR3 DNA sequence: TGTGCCAGCAGCCAAGATACCGCGGCAGAGACCCAGTACTTC.

This clone was observed a few times. V is TRBV23-1 and J is TRBJ1-1; D remains ambiguous. TRBV23-1 is annotated as an ORF whose role is uncertain. V was clipped by 0 bases and J by 1 base, with 3 bases between them. The CDR3 is 13 residues long. As DNA, the CDR3 is TGCGCCAGCAGTCAATCCCGGAACACTGAAGCTTTCTTT. Translated, it gives CASSQSRNTEAFF.

CDR3 amino acids: CASSTINEQFF. In DNA form, the CDR3 reads TGTGCCAGCAGTACTATTAATGAGCAGTTCTTC. The chain is built from TRBV12-3 or TRBV12-4 and TRBJ2-1; D is undetermined. V was cut by 5 bases and J by 7 bases, with 6 bases left in between. This CDR3 contains 11 residues.

This chain joins TRBV11-3 and TRBJ1-6; 10 bases line up with TRBD1. The germline CDR1 and CDR2 sequences are SGHNT and YENEEA. The length of the CDR3 is 16 residues. The trim removed 5 bases at V and 5 bases at J, leaving 6 bases unmatched. The CDR3 loop reads CASSRDRGRNNSPLHF. Written as DNA, the CDR3 is TGTGCCAGCAGCAGGGACAGGGGCCGAAATAATTCACCCCTCCACTTT.

The chain recombines TRBV27 with TRBJ2-1; 8 bases are a match to TRBD2. Germline V CDR1 and CDR2: MNHEY, SMNVEV (reference sequence). J gave up 0 bases and V 3 bases, and 7 bases lay outside the gene matches. This CDR3 is built from 17 residues. The CDR3 nucleotides read TGTGCCAGCAGTTTTGCGGGGGGCCTTAGCTCCTACAATGAGCAGTTCTTC. Its protein product is CASSFAGGLSSYNEQFF.

This chain uses TRBV5-5 with TRBJ1-5; TRBD1 might be the D (5 bases). CDR3 length: 17 residues. CDR1 is SGHKS and CDR2 is YYEKEE in the germline V gene (reference sequence). The germline V and J ends were trimmed by 4 bases and 7 bases, with 24 bases remaining between them. As DNA, the CDR3 is TGTGCCAGCAGCCCGGAATCGGCCGGGGGAGGATGGCAGCCCCAGCATTTT. This gives the protein CASSPESAGGGWQPQHF.

The table lists this clone with a few counts. V usage is TRBV24-1 and J usage is TRBJ2-5; no clear D gene. The V and J ends lost 4 bases and 5 bases respectively, with 10 bases between them. Germline CDR1 reads KGHDR; CDR2 reads SFDVKD. The CDR3 is made up of 13 amino acids. The CDR3 DNA sequence: TGTGCCACCAGTGACCCTAATCGGGAGACCCAGTACTTC. This gives the protein CATSDPNRETQYF.

This chain joins TRBV19 and TRBJ1-2; D remains ambiguous. Deletions cut 4 bases from V and 5 bases from J, with 20 bases between. Germline assignment: CDR1 LNHDA and CDR2 SQIVND (reference sequence). The CDR3 loop spans 16 amino acids. Written as DNA, the CDR3 is TGTGCCAGTAGTAGACTTCAAGATCCCGTCGGGTATGGCTACACCTTC. Its protein is CASSRLQDPVGYGYTF.

V is TRBV4-1 and J is TRBJ2-2; the D gene is possibly TRBD2 (6 bases). The V gene lost 2 bases and the J gene lost 0 bases, with 10 bases spanning the gap. The CDR3 sequence is 16 residues long. The V gene's germline CDR1 is MGHRA and CDR2 YSYEKL. In DNA form, the CDR3 reads TGCGCCAGCAGCCAACGGGGGTTGACGAACACCGGGGAGCTGTTTTTT. It translates to CASSQRGLTNTGELFF.

The rearrangement links TRBV12-5 to TRBJ1-6; no firm D call. Deletions cut 6 bases from V and 9 bases from J, with 21 bases between. The CDR3 consists of 16 residues. Germline lookup yields CDR1 LGHNT and CDR2 FRNRAP. The CDR3 sequence is CASGEGFKLSGSPLHF. The DNA for the CDR3 is TGTGCTAGTGGGGAGGGTTTTAAGCTTTCGGGTTCACCCCTCCACTTT.

The rearrangement joins TRBV5-1 to TRBJ1-6, with D perhaps TRBD1 (6 bases). V shed 3 bases and J shed 9 bases, with 13 bases lying between them. CDR3 size: 14 residues. Germline V gives CDR1 SGHRS, CDR2 YFSETQ. CDR3 nucleotide sequence: TGCGCCAGCAGCTCCGGGACATATCCTTCACCCCTCCACTTT. It yields the protein CASSSGTYPSPLHF.

The chain joins TRBV6-5 to TRBJ2-1; 8 bases fit TRBD2. The CDR3 spans 15 residues. Germline CDR1 and CDR2: MNHEY and SVGAGI. J was trimmed by 7 bases and V by 4 bases; bases with no gene match: 9. The CDR3 nucleotides are TGTGCCAGCAGTTCGGGAGCGGGGGTGGGGAATGAGCAGTTCTTC. Translation: CASSSGAGVGNEQFF.

This sequence joins TRBV2 and TRBJ2-7; 9 bases are shared with TRBD1. The V segment lost 8 bases and the J segment 7 bases; nucleotides outside the gene matches: 9. The CDR3 runs 13 residues. The V gene's germline CDR1 is SNHLY and CDR2 FYNNEI. Here the CDR3 DNA reads TGTGCCAGCTGCGGGACAGGGTCTGGGGAGCAGTACTTC. Translated: CASCGTGSGEQYF.

V usage is TRBV28 and J usage is TRBJ1-5; weak D call: TRBD1 (5 bases). The germline V gene has CDR1 MDHEN and CDR2 SYDVKM. Trimming cost V 5 bases and J 6 bases, with 14 bases left between them. The CDR3 contains 14 residues. CDR3 DNA: TGTGCCAGCAGTCTCGGACATCTATCTCAGCCCCAGCATTTT. Protein: CASSLGHLSQPQHF.

This clone was counted between two and nine times. This chain links TRBV28 with TRBJ2-7, with D maybe TRBD2 (6 bases). The CDR3 contains 15 residues. Looked up from germline, CDR1 is MDHEN and CDR2 is SYDVKM. The V and J ends lost 6 bases and 7 bases respectively, with 22 bases between them. The CDR3 reads CASRRHGREAREQYF. The CDR3 coding sequence is TGTGCCAGCAGACGCCACGGGCGGGAAGCGAGGGAGCAGTACTTC.